This TCR beta chain comes out of a study of blood T cell repertoires in COVID-19. In the study overall: Sites across the United States, Italy and Spain contributed samples from acute and convalescent COVID-19. T cells, B-cell-depleted T cells, or PBMCs provided the cDNA or gDNA that served as material.

Methods used by the authors: Amplification with reference gene primers provided the estimates of nucleated cell counts. TCRdb's copy holds only in-frame clones and misses some; the assay was immunoSEQ multiplex PCR. V and J calls and clone size are given by that table; D and trimming were obtained from the DNA. Of about 59,000 clones listed, around nine tenths are singletons. The CDR3 contains 15 residues. Trimming cost V 4 bases and J 5 bases; bases outside gene matches: 4. Germline V gene sequence: CDR1 SGHNT, CDR2 YYREEE (reference sequence). The chain links TRBV5-4 to TRBJ2-2; 11 bases match TRBD2. Material: peripheral blood. The receptor was isolated from a woman of 80 years or more with active COVID-19. Here the CDR3 DNA reads TGTGCCAGCAGCGTAGCGGGGGGGCCTACCGGGGAGCTGTTTTTT. Translated, it gives CASSVAGGPTGELFF.